This TCR beta chain is drawn from a study of T cell repertoires in cytomegalovirus infection. The wider study: From public TCR beta signatures came an indication of both CMV infection and matching HLA type. The study's findings and limits: The ex vivo response was dominated by HLA-C-restricted CMV-specific TCR beta clonotypes.

CDR1 is PRHDT and CDR2 is FYEKMQ in the germline V gene (reference sequence). CDR3 size: 14 residues. V lost 4 bases and J lost 5, with 14 bases in between. In this sample, this clonotype turned up once. The target antigen is unknown. TCRdb independently ran MiXCR on the reads; one entry per CDR3 protein. The sample has about 260,000 distinct CDR3 sequences; around 13% are singletons. The specimen sequenced was PBMCs. The TCR comes from a human donor in good health (CMV status not recorded). Some clones in this sample may be carry-over from other donors' samples. The chain is built from TRBV13 and TRBJ2-5; D is possibly TRBD1 (6 bases). CDR3: CASSSRGTGETQYF. The CDR3 coding sequence is TGTGCCAGCAGCTCTAGGGGGACGGGGGAGACCCAGTACTTC. Using reference TRBV13 and TRBJ2-5 for the parts outside the CDR3, the full variable domain is AAGVIQSPRHLIKEKRETATLKCYPIPRHDTVYWYQQGPGQDPQFLISFYEKMQSDKGSIPDRFSAQQFSDYHSELNMSSLELGDSALYFCASSSRGTGETQYFGPGTRLLVL.